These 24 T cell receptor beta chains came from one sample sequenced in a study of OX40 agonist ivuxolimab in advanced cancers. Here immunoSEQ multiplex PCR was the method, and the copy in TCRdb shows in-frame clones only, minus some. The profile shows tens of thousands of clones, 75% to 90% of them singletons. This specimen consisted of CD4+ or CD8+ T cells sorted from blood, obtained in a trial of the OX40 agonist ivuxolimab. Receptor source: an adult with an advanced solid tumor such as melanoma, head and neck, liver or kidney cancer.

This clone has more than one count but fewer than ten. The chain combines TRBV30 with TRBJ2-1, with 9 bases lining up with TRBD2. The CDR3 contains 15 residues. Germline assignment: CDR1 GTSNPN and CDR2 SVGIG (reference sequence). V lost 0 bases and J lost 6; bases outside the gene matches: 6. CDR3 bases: TGTGCCTGGAGTGTTCGAAGCGGGGGGCTCAATGAGCAGTTCTTC. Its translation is CAWSVRSGGLNEQFF.

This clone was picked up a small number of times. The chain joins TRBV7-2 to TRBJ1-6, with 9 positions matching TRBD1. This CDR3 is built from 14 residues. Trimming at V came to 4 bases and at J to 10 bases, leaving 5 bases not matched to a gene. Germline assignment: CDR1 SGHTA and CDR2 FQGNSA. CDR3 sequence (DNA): TGTGCCAGCAGCTCACAGGGGGCTTACTCACCCCTCCACTTT. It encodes CASSSQGAYSPLHF.

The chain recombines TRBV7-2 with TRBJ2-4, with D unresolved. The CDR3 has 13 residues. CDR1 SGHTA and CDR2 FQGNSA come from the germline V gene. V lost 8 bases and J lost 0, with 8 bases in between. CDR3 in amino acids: CASGETAKNIQYF. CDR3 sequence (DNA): TGTGCCAGCGGCGAAACAGCCAAAAACATTCAGTACTTC. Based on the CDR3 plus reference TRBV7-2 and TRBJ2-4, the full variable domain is GAGVSQSPSNKVTEKGKDVELRCDPISGHTALYWYRQSLGQGLEFLIYFQGNSAPDKSGLPSDRFSAERTGGSVSTLTIQRTQQEDSAVYLCASGETAKNIQYFGAGTRLSVL.

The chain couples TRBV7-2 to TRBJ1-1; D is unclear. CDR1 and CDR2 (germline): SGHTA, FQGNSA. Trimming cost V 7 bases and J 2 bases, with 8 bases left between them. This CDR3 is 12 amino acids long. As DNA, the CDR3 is TGTGCCAGCAACCATCAAAACACTGAAGCTTTCTTT. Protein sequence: CASNHQNTEAFF.

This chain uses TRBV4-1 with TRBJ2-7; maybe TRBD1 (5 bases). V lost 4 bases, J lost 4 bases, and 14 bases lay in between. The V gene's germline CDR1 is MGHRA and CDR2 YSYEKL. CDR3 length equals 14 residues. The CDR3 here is CASSPQALRYEQYF. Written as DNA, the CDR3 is TGCGCCAGCAGCCCACAGGCCCTCAGGTACGAGCAGTACTTC.

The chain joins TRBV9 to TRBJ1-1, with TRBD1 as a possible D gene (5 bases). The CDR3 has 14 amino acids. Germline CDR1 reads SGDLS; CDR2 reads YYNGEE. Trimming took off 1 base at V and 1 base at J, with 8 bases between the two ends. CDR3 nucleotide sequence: TGTGCCAGCAGCGTACTGACAGAGAACACTGAAGCTTTCTTT. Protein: CASSVLTENTEAFF.

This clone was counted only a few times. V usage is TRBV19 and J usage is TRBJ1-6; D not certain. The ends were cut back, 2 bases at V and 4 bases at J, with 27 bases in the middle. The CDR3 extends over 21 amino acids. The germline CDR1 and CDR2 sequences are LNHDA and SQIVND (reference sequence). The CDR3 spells CASSIIVSSFIRLRYNSPLHF. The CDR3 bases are TGTGCCAGTAGTATAATAGTGTCATCTTTCATCCGACTGAGATATAATTCACCCCTCCACTTT.

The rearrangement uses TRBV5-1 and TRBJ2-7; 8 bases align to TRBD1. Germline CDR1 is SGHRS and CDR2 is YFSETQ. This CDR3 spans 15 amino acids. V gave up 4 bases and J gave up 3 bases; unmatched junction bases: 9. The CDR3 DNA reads TGCGCCAGCAGCGAACGGACAGGGAAAGACTACGAGCAGTACTTC. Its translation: CASSERTGKDYEQYF.

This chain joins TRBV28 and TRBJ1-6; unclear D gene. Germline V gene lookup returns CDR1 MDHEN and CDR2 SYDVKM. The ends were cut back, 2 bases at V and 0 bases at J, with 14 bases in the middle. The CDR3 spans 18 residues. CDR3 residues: CASSLGAARSSYNSPLHF. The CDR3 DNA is TGTGCCAGCAGTTTAGGAGCCGCCCGGAGCTCCTATAATTCACCCCTCCACTTT.

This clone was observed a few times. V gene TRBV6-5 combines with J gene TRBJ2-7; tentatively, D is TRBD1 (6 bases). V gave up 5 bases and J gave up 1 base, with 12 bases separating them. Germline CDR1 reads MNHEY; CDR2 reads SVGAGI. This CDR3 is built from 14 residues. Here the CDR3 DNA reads TGTGCCAGCAGTAACCTGGGGACATCCTACGAGCAGTACTTC. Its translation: CASSNLGTSYEQYF.

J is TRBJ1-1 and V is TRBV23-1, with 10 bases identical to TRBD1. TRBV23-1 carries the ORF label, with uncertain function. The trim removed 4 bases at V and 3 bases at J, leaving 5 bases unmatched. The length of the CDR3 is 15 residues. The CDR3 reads CASSLDRGRDTEAFF. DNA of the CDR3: TGCGCCAGCAGTCTAGACAGGGGGCGCGACACTGAAGCTTTCTTT.

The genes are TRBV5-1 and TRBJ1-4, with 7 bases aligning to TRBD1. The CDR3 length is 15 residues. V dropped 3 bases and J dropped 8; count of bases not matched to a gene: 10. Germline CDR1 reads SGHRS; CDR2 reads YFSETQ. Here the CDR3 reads CASSSGQARNEKLFF. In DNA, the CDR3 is TGCGCCAGCAGCTCAGGACAGGCCAGGAACGAAAAACTGTTTTTT. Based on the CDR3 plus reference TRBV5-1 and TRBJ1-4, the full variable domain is KAGVTQTPRYLIKTRGQQVTLSCSPISGHRSVSWYQQTPGQGLQFLFEYFSETQRNKGNFPGRFSGRQFSNSRSEMNVSTLELGDSALYLCASSSGQARNEKLFFGSGTQLSVL.

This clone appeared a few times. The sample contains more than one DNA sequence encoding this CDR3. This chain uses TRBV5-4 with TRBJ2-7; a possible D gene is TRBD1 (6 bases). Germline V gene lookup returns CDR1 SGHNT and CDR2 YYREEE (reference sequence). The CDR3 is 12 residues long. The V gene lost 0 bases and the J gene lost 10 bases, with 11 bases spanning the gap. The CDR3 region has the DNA TGTGCCAGCAGCTTGGAGGGACAAGTTCAGTACTTC. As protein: CASSLEGQVQYF.

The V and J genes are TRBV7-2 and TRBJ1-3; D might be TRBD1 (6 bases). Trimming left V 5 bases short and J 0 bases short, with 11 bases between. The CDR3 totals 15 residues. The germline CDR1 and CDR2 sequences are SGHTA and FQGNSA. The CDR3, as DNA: TGTGCCAGCAGCCCCGGACAGACCTCTGGAAACACCATATATTTT. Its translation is CASSPGQTSGNTIYF.

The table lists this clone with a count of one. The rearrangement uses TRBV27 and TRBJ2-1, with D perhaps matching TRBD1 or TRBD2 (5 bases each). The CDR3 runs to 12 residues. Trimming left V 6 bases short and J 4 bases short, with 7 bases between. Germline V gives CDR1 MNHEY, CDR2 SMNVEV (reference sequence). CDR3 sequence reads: CASRGRYNEQFF. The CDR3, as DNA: TGTGCCAGCAGGGGACGGTACAATGAGCAGTTCTTC.

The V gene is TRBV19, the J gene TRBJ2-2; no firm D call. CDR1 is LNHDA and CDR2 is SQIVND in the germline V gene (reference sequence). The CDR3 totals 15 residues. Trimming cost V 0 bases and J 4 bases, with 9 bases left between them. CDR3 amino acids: CASSIDAVATGELFF. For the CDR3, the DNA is TGTGCCAGTAGTATAGATGCCGTTGCCACCGGGGAGCTGTTTTTT.

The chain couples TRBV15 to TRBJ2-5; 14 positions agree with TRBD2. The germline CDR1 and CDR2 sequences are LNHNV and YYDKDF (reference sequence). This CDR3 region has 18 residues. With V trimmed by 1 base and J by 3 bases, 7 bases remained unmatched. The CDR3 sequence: CATSRGVPGLAGEETQYF. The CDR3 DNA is TGTGCCACCAGCAGAGGGGTTCCGGGACTAGCGGGGGAAGAGACCCAGTACTTC.

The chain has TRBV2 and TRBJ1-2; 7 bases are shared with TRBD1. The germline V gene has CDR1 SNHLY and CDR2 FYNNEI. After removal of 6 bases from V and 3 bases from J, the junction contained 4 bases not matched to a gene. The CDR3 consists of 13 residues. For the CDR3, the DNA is TGTGCCAGCAGCATAGACAGGGACTATGGCTACACCTTC. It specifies CASSIDRDYGYTF.

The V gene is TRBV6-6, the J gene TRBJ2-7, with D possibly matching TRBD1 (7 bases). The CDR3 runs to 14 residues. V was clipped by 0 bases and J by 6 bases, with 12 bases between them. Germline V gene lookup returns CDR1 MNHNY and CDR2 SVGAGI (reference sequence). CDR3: CASSYSEGAREQYF. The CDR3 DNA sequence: TGTGCCAGCAGTTACTCGGAGGGGGCCCGCGAGCAGTACTTC.

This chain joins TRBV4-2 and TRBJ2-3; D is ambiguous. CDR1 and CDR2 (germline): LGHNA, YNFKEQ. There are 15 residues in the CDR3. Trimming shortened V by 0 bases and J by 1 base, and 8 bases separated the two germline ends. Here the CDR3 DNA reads TGTGCCAGCAGCCAAGATGGGCATGGCACAGATACGCAGTATTTT. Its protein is CASSQDGHGTDTQYF.

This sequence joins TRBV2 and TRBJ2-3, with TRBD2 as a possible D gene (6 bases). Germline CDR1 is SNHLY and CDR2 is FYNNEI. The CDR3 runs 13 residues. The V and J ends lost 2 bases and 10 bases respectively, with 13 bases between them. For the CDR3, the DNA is TGTGCCAGCAGTGAAATGGGAGGCGGGGCGCAGTATTTT. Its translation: CASSEMGGGAQYF. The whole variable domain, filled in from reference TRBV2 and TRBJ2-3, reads EPEVTQTPSHQVTQMGQEVILRCVPISNHLYFYWYRQILGQKVEFLVSFYNNEISEKSEIFDDQFSVERPDGSNFTLKIRSTKLEDSAMYFCASSEMGGGAQYFGPGTRLTVL.

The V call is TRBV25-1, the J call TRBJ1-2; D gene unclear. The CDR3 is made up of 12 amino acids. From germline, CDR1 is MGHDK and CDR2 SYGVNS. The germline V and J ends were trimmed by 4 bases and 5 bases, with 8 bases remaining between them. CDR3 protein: CASSVVPYGYTF. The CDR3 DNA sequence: TGTGCCAGCAGTGTAGTTCCGTATGGCTACACCTTC.

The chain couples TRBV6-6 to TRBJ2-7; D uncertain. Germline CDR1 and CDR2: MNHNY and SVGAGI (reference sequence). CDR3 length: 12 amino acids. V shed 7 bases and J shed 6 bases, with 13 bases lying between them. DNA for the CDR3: TGTGCCAGCACGGAGAAAGTTGCCGAGCAGTACTTC. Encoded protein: CASTEKVAEQYF.

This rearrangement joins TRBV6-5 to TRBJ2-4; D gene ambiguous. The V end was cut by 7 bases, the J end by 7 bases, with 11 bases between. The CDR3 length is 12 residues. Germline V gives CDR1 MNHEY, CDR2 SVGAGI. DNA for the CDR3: TGTGCCAGCACCGACGACAAGAACATTCAGTACTTC. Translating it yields CASTDDKNIQYF.